Following are 8 T cell receptor beta chains from one sample sequenced in a study of blood T cell repertoires in COVID-19 (dated by TCRdb to 2018 to 2021). Library prep was done by the immunoSEQ multiplex PCR assay. In TCRdb, the immuneACCESS table is reduced to in-frame sequences with V and J assigned. These tables do not hold every clone; where another copy was compared, an unresolved V gene accounts for under half, and the others remain unexplained. For this sample there are about 270,000 clones; more than 75% appear just once. Under 3% of the sample comes from the top ten. Sequencing used PBMCs or T cells enriched from blood (not recorded which). Receptors originate from a woman aged 18 to 35 who had recovered from COVID-19.

The chain has TRBV24-1 and TRBJ2-1; tentatively, D is TRBD1 (6 bases). CDR3 size: 16 residues. CDR1 KGHDR and CDR2 SFDVKD come from the germline V gene. V lost 6 bases to trimming and J lost 0 bases, with 14 bases between them. CDR3 in amino acids: CATSLRGDGSYNEQFF. In DNA form, the CDR3 reads TGTGCCACCAGTCTCAGGGGAGACGGCTCCTACAATGAGCAGTTCTTC.

The V and J genes are TRBV30 and TRBJ1-4; the match to TRBD1 covers 8 bases. Germline trimming cut 3 bases from V and 6 bases from J; bases unmatched to any gene: 3. The CDR3 consists of 13 residues. Per germline, CDR1 GTSNPN and CDR2 SVGIG (reference sequence). Here the CDR3 reads CAWREQGDEKLFF. The CDR3 nucleotides are TGTGCCTGGAGGGAACAGGGGGATGAAAAACTGTTTTTT.

This clone was seen once. The rearrangement links TRBV5-1 to TRBJ2-1, with TRBD2 matching 8 bases. CDR3 length: 16 amino acids. In germline, CDR1 is SGHRS, CDR2 YFSETQ. The trim removed 4 bases at V and 0 bases at J, leaving 6 bases unmatched. In DNA form, the CDR3 reads TGCGCCAGCAGCCTCCCCACTAGCGGCTCCTACAATGAGCAGTTCTTC. Translating gives CASSLPTSGSYNEQFF.

The rearrangement links TRBV27 to TRBJ2-1, with D possibly matching TRBD2 (5 bases). The V end was cut by 0 bases, the J end by 10 bases, with 10 bases between. This CDR3 has 13 residues. The germline CDR1 and CDR2 sequences are MNHEY and SMNVEV (reference sequence). DNA of the CDR3: TGTGCCAGCAGTTTATCGCCTAGCCCAGAGCAGTTCTTC. It translates to CASSLSPSPEQFF.

The chain couples TRBV6-1 to TRBJ2-7, with 15 bases matching TRBD2. From germline, CDR1 is MNHNS and CDR2 SASEGT. Losses at the gene ends were 4 bases for V and 5 bases for J; bases not matched to a gene: 9. The length of the CDR3 is 17 residues. DNA for the CDR3: TGTGCCAGCAGTGCGGGACTAGCGGGAGGAGTAGGCCACGAGCAGTACTTC. It codes for CASSAGLAGGVGHEQYF.

This sequence joins TRBV12-3 or TRBV12-4 and TRBJ2-7; TRBD1 might be the D (5 bases). This CDR3 is 13 amino acids long. Trimming cost V 3 bases and J 6 bases, with 12 bases left between them. CDR3 protein: CASSFGQGFEQYF. CDR3 nucleotides: TGTGCCAGCAGTTTTGGGCAGGGTTTCGAGCAGTACTTC.

This clone showed up just once. V is TRBV11-2 and J is TRBJ1-6, with D possibly matching TRBD1 (6 bases). The CDR3 contains 17 residues. Per germline, CDR1 SGHAT and CDR2 FQNNGV. The V end was cut by 3 bases, the J end by 8 bases, with 20 bases between. The CDR3 protein is CASSFVVAGALDSPLHF. In DNA form, the CDR3 reads TGTGCCAGCAGCTTTGTCGTAGCAGGGGCTCTGGATTCACCCCTCCACTTT.

The chain has TRBV2 and TRBJ2-5; 7 nucleotides agree with TRBD1. The CDR3 is made up of 17 amino acids. J lost 0 bases, V lost 3 bases, and 10 bases had no gene match. Germline V gene lookup returns CDR1 SNHLY and CDR2 FYNNEI. The CDR3 nucleotides read TGTGCCAGCAGTGATGGTTTGGGACAGCTGTACCAAGAGACCCAGTACTTC. Its translation is CASSDGLGQLYQETQYF.